These T cell receptor beta chains were read from a single sample in a study of blood T cell repertoires in COVID-19. Sequencing used immunoSEQ multiplex PCR; TCRdb keeps in-frame clones, though not all of them. The sample lists about 200,000 clones, around 92% occurring once. Sequencing was carried out using PBMCs or T cells enriched from blood (not recorded which). Receptors were obtained from a woman aged 18-35 years who had recovered from COVID-19. Both conserved end residues are part of each CDR3. D genes are given only for firm matches. Expanded clones are given a class, and other clones once, few, many or no size at all.

D,J,size,V,CDR3,DNA
TRBD2,TRBJ2-2,-,TRBV9,CASSNPPRGGADGELFF,TGTGCCAGCAGCAACCCCCCGCGCGGGGGGGCCGATGGGGAGCTGTTTTTT
-,TRBJ1-1,few,TRBV2,CASSDGHPNTEAFF,TGTGCCAGCAGTGACGGACACCCAAACACTGAAGCTTTCTTT
TRBD2,TRBJ2-2,-,TRBV10-3,CAITGGGLYTGELFF,TGTGCCATCACCGGGGGGGGACTTTACACCGGGGAGCTGTTTTTT
-,TRBJ1-3,-,TRBV15,CATSRDRAGLSDGNTIYF,TGTGCCACCAGCAGAGATCGGGCAGGACTATCTGACGGAAACACCATATATTTT
TRBD2,TRBJ2-7,-,TRBV9,CASSLSSGGAYEQYF,TGTGCCAGCAGCCTCTCTAGCGGGGGGGCCTACGAGCAGTACTTC
TRBD2,TRBJ2-7,-,TRBV9,CASSVGPGTSHYEQYF,TGTGCCAGCAGCGTAGGCCCCGGGACTAGCCACTACGAGCAGTACTTC
TRBD1,TRBJ1-2,many,TRBV6-6,CASSYPPDRVINGYTF,TGTGCCAGCAGTTACCCTCCGGACAGGGTCATTAATGGCTACACCTTC
TRBD1,TRBJ2-5,-,TRBV24-1,CATAPGTGGGGETQYF,TGTGCCACCGCGCCTGGGACAGGTGGGGGCGGGGAGACCCAGTACTTC
-,TRBJ2-2,-,TRBV3-1/TRBV3-2,CASSQAANTGELFF,TGTGCCAGCAGCCAAGCAGCGAACACCGGGGAGCTGTTTTTT
-,TRBJ2-1,-,TRBV27,CASSLAGLLNEQFF,TGTGCCAGCAGCCTAGCTGGTTTACTTAATGAGCAGTTCTTC
TRBD1,TRBJ1-6,few,TRBV9,CASSPGQGNNSPLHF,TGTGCCAGCAGCCCGGGACAGGGGAATAATTCACCCCTCCACTTT
TRBD2,TRBJ2-3,-,TRBV15,CATSTSGGVGDTQYF,TGTGCCACCAGCACTAGCGGGGGGGTAGGAGATACGCAGTATTTT
TRBD2,TRBJ2-3,-,TRBV6-5,CASSSSSGGADTQYF,TGTGCCAGCAGTTCATCTAGCGGGGGGGCAGATACGCAGTATTTT
TRBD1,TRBJ2-7,-,TRBV6-1,CASSDRGTGYEQYF,TGTGCCAGCAGTGACAGGGGGACAGGTTACGAGCAGTACTTC
-,TRBJ1-4,-,TRBV5-6,CASSYGQSHEKLFF,TGTGCCAGCAGCTATGGACAGAGTCATGAAAAACTGTTTTTT
TRBD1,TRBJ1-3,once,TRBV5-1,CASTGGFGTDGNTIYF,TGCGCCAGCACTGGGGGCTTTGGGACAGACGGAAACACCATATATTTT
-,TRBJ2-7,-,TRBV7-9,CASSAYGGPAYEQYF,TGTGCCAGCAGCGCCTACGGGGGGCCGGCCTACGAGCAGTACTTC
-,TRBJ2-7,-,TRBV20-1,CSARMAHEQYF,TGCAGTGCTAGAATGGCCCACGAGCAGTACTTC
-,TRBJ1-1,-,TRBV7-2,CASSLRSEDTEAFF,TGTGCCAGCAGCTTAAGATCTGAGGACACTGAAGCTTTCTTT
TRBD1,TRBJ2-2,-,TRBV28,CASSLLGQGASTGELFF,TGTGCCAGCAGTCTCCTCGGACAGGGGGCTTCCACCGGGGAGCTGTTTTTT
-,TRBJ1-1,-,TRBV4-1,CASSSGSSDTEAFF,TGCGCCAGCAGCTCCGGGAGCAGCGACACTGAAGCTTTCTTT
TRBD2,TRBJ2-7,-,TRBV4-1,CASSPSSLAGYYEQYF,TGCGCCAGCAGCCCCTCTAGCCTAGCGGGATACTACGAGCAGTACTTC
-,TRBJ1-1,-,TRBV5-6,CASSLGSVQGRAEAFF,TGTGCCAGCAGCTTGGGATCAGTCCAGGGGCGGGCTGAAGCTTTCTTT
TRBD1,TRBJ1-6,-,TRBV7-6,CASSASRDRSYNSPLHF,TGTGCCAGCAGCGCATCCCGGGACAGGTCTTATAATTCACCCCTCCACTTT
-,TRBJ1-1,-,TRBV6-5,CAGWGLGTEAFF,TGTGCCGGGTGGGGGCTCGGCACTGAAGCTTTCTTT
-,TRBJ1-1,-,TRBV12-5,CASGLYKEGLTEAFF,TGTGCTAGTGGTTTGTATAAGGAGGGGCTAACTGAAGCTTTCTTT
-,TRBJ2-7,-,TRBV28,CASSLRGVEQYF,TGTGCCAGCAGTTTAAGGGGTGTCGAGCAGTACTTC
TRBD1,TRBJ1-5,-,TRBV11-3,CASSPQLRGRGIGNQPQHF,TGTGCCAGCAGCCCCCAACTTCGGGGCAGGGGGATAGGCAATCAGCCCCAGCATTTT
-,TRBJ2-7,-,TRBV28,CASSSTGTSYEQYF,TGTGCCAGCAGTTCTACAGGCACCTCCTACGAGCAGTACTTC
-,TRBJ1-5,-,TRBV11-2,CASSLGGTPESNQPQHF,TGTGCCAGCAGCTTAGGTGGGACTCCCGAGAGCAATCAGCCCCAGCATTTT
-,TRBJ1-1,-,TRBV10-2,CASTHEAFF,TGCGCCAGCACCCATGAAGCTTTCTTT
-,TRBJ1-6,-,TRBV19,CASSAGDGARGHSPLHF,TGTGCCAGTAGTGCGGGGGACGGCGCTCGCGGACATTCACCCCTCCACTTT
TRBD1,TRBJ1-1,-,TRBV5-1,CASSIRTGNTEAFF,TGCGCCAGCAGCATACGGACAGGGAACACTGAAGCTTTCTTT
-,TRBJ2-3,-,TRBV5-8,CASSLGQYTDTQYF,TGTGCCAGCAGCTTGGGGCAGTACACAGATACGCAGTATTTT
TRBD1,TRBJ1-5,-,TRBV9,CASTTGVINQPQHF,TGTGCCAGCACCACAGGGGTAATCAATCAGCCCCAGCATTTT
TRBD2,TRBJ2-3,-,TRBV7-3,CASSKGLAGAGDTQYF,TGTGCCAGCAGCAAGGGACTAGCGGGGGCAGGAGATACGCAGTATTTT
-,TRBJ1-6,-,TRBV5-4,CASSSRDSPLHF,TGTGCCAGCAGCTCCAGGGATTCACCCCTCCACTTT
-,TRBJ2-2,-,TRBV5-1,CASSFGGSNTGELFF,TGCGCCAGCAGCTTTGGGGGGAGCAACACCGGGGAGCTGTTTTTT
TRBD2,TRBJ2-2,-,TRBV10-3,CAISRTSGGPNTGELFF,TGTGCCATCAGTCGGACTAGCGGGGGACCGAACACCGGGGAGCTGTTTTTT
TRBD2,TRBJ2-1,-,TRBV27,CASSGSGGGYYNEQFF,TGTGCCAGCAGTGGGTCGGGCGGGGGATACTACAATGAGCAGTTCTTC
TRBD2,TRBJ2-3,-,TRBV14,CASSQATLAGNTDTQYF,TGTGCCAGCAGCCAAGCCACACTAGCGGGGAACACAGATACGCAGTATTTT